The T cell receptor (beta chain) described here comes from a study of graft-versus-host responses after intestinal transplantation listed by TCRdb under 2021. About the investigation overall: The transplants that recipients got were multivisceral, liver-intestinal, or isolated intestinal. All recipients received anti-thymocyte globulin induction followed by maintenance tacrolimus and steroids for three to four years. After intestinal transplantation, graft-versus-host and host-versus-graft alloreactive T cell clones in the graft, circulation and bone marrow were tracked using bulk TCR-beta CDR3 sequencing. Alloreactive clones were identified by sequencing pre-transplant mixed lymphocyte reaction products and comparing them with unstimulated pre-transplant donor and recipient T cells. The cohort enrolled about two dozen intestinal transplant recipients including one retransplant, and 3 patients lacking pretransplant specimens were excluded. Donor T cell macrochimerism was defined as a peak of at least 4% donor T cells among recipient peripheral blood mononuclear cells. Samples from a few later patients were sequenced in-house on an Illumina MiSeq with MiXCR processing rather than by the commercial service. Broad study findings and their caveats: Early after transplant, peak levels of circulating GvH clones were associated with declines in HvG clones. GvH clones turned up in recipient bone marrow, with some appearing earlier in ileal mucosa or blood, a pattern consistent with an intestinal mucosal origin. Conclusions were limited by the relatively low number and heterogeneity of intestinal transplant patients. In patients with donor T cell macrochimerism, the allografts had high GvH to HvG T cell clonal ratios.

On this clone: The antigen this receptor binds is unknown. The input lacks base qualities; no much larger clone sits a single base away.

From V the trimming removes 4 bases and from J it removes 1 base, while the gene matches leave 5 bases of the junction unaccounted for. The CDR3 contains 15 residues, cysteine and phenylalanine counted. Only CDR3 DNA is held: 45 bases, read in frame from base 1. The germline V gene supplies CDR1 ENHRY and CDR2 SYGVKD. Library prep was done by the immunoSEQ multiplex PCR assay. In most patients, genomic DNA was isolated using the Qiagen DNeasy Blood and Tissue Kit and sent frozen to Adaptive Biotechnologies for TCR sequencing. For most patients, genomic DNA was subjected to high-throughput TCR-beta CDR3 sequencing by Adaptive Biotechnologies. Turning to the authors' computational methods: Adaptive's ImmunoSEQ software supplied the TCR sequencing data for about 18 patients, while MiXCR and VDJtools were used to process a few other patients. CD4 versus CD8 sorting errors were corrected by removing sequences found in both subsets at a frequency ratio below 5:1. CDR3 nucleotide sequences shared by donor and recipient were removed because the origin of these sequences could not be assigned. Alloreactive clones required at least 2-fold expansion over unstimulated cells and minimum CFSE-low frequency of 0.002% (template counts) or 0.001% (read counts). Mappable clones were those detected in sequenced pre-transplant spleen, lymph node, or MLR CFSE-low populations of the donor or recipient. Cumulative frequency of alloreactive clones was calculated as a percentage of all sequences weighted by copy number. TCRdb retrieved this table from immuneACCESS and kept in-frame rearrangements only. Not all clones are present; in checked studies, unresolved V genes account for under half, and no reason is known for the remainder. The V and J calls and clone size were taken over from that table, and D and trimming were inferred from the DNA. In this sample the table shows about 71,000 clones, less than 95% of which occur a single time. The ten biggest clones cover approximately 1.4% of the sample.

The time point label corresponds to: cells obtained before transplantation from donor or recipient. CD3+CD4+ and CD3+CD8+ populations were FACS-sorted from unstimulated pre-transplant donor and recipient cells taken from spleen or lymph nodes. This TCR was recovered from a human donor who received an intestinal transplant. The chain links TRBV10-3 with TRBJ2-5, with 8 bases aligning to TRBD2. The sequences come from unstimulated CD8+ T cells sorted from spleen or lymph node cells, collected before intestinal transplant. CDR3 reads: CAISVSGEPQETQYF. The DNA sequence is TGTGCCATCAGTGTTAGCGGGGAGCCCCAAGAGACCCAGTACTTC.